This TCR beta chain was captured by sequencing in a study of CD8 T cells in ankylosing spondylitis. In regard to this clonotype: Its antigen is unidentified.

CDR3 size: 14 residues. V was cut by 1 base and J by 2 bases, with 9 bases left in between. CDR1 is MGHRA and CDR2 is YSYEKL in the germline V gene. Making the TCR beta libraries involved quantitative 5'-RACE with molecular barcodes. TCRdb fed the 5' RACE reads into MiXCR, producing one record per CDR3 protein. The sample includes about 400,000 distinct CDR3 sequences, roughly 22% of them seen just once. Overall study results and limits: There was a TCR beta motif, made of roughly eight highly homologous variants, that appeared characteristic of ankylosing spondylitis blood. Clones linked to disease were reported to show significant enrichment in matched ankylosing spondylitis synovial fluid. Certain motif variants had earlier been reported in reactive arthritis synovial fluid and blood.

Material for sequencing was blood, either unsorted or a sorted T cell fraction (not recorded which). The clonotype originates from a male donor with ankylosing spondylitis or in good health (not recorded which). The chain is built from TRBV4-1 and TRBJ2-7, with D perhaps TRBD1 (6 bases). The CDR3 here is CASSQGQEAYEQYF. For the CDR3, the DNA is TGCGCCAGCAGCCAAGGACAGGAAGCCTACGAGCAGTACTTC.